Listed here are 8 T cell receptor beta chains from one sample, sequenced in a study of T cell responses to AZD1222 COVID-19 vaccine (dated by TCRdb to about 2021). The time point label of this sample denotes: baseline before first vaccination. Receptor libraries were prepared by the immunoSEQ multiplex PCR assay. This is the immuneACCESS table as TCRdb keeps it, with only in-frame sequences that have V and J called. A part of the clones is gone; compared with another copy, unresolved V genes explain less than half, and the rest is unexplained. In all, the sample holds around 99,000 clones, and more than 70% of those were seen once. Jointly, the top ten make up roughly 6.5% of the sample. The sample in question was peripheral blood, obtained on day 0 of AZD1222 vaccination. The receptors were sampled from an adult in good health.

The gene calls are TRBV4-3 and TRBJ1-5; TRBD1 matches at 7 bases. The junction had 6 bases not matched to a gene; V was cut back by 5 bases and J by 2 bases. Germline CDR1 is LGHNA and CDR2 is YSLEER. This CDR3 contains 15 residues. This chain's CDR3 is CASSEDRYGNQPQHF. CDR3 bases: TGCGCCAGCAGCGAGGACAGGTATGGCAATCAGCCCCAGCATTTT.

This chain joins TRBV28 and TRBJ2-7; D gene ambiguous. V lost 7 bases and J 4 bases, leaving 20 bases between the germline ends. CDR1 is MDHEN and CDR2 is SYDVKM in the germline V gene. The CDR3 is 15 residues long. The CDR3 coding sequence is TGTGCCAGCACTACTGCGGCGGTTGGGAAGTACGAGCAGTACTTC. Translation: CASTTAAVGKYEQYF.

The chain has TRBV7-7 and TRBJ2-1, with 10 positions matching TRBD2. The CDR3 runs to 15 residues. Germline CDR1 reads SSHAT; CDR2 reads FNYEAQ (reference sequence). With 1 base clipped from V and 6 bases from J, the junction kept 3 bases outside the gene matches. This CDR3 reads CASSLGTSGGNEQFF. The CDR3 region has the DNA TGTGCCAGCAGCTTAGGGACTAGCGGTGGCAATGAGCAGTTCTTC. The full variable domain, completed using reference TRBV7-7 and TRBJ2-1, is GAGVSQSPRYKVTKRGQDVTLRCDPISSHATLYWYQQALGQGPEFLTYFNYEAQPDKSGLPSDRFSAERPEGSISTLTIQRTEQRDSAMYRCASSLGTSGGNEQFFGPGTRLTVL.

The V call is TRBV10-1, the J call TRBJ1-1; the D gene is possibly TRBD1 (5 bases). CDR1 is WNHNN and CDR2 is SYGVQD in the germline V gene (reference sequence). Trimming cost V 10 bases and J 1 base, with 19 bases left between them. The CDR3 loop spans 15 amino acids. CDR3 nucleotides: TGCGCCACTCGAAGGCGGTCGGGACGGAACACTGAAGCTTTCTTT. Translation: CATRRRSGRNTEAFF.

This clone was seen a single time. This chain uses TRBV7-3 with TRBJ2-1, with 14 bases that match TRBD2. CDR1 is SGHTA and CDR2 is FQGTGA in the germline V gene. After removal of 6 bases from V and 9 bases from J, the junction contained 4 bases not matched to a gene. CDR3 length equals 14 residues. The CDR3: CASSLGLAGAEQFF. The CDR3 nucleotides are TGTGCCAGCAGTTTGGGACTAGCGGGAGCTGAGCAGTTCTTC.

This chain links TRBV7-2 with TRBJ2-5, with D perhaps TRBD1 or TRBD2 (6 bases each). CDR1 is SGHTA and CDR2 is FQGNSA in the germline V gene. This CDR3 is built from 14 residues. Trimming shortened V by 5 bases and J by 1 base, and 11 bases separated the two germline ends. CDR3: CASSVEGGQETQYF. Written as DNA, the CDR3 is TGTGCCAGCAGCGTGGAGGGGGGCCAAGAGACCCAGTACTTC.

The rearrangement joins TRBV4-1 to TRBJ2-1; unclear D gene. The V gene's germline CDR1 is MGHRA and CDR2 YSYEKL. V dropped 4 bases and J dropped 0 bases, with 4 bases sitting between them. The CDR3 has 13 residues. CDR3 DNA sequence: TGCGCCAGCAGCCTAGCCTCCTACAATGAGCAGTTCTTC. Its translation: CASSLASYNEQFF.

The chain joins TRBV5-6 to TRBJ2-7; 8 bases line up with TRBD1. CDR1 and CDR2 (germline): SGHDT, YYEEEE. Trimming took 4 bases from V and 0 from J; bases not matched to a gene: 6. CDR3 length: 15 residues. Here the CDR3 reads CASSDDRGYSYEQYF. In DNA form, the CDR3 reads TGTGCCAGCAGCGACGACAGGGGTTACTCCTACGAGCAGTACTTC.